This is a list of T cell receptor beta chains from one sample in a study of cytomegalovirus exposure and HLA in healthy donors. TCRdb keeps only in-frame clones here, not all; method: immunoSEQ multiplex PCR. Of about 160,000 clones listed, around 77% are singletons. Sequenced input: PBMCs. All receptors come from a middle-aged woman in good health and CMV-seronegative. CDR3s include the opening cysteine and the closing phenylalanine or tryptophan. A D gene is named only where the DNA matches it firmly. Clone size appears in some rows only: once, few, many, or a class for an expanded clone.

CDR3aa | CDR3nt | abundance | j_gene | d_gene | v_gene
CASSLSFYRDRSYEQYF | TGTGCCAGCAGTTTATCTTTTTACCGGGACAGGTCCTACGAGCAGTACTTC | few | TRBJ2-7 | TRBD1 | TRBV27
CASSQGPEDTIYF | TGCGCCAGCAGCCAAGGCCCAGAGGACACCATATATTTT | NA | TRBJ1-3 | NA | TRBV4-1
CASSLTTNYGYTF | TGTGCCAGCAGTCTTACTACTAACTATGGCTACACCTTC | NA | TRBJ1-2 | NA | TRBV6-5
CASSLLAGGAGELFF | TGCGCCAGCAGCTTATTAGCGGGAGGGGCCGGGGAGCTGTTTTTT | NA | TRBJ2-2 | TRBD2 | TRBV5-1
CASRPGTTTYEQYF | TGCGCCAGCAGACCCGGGACAACAACCTACGAGCAGTACTTC | NA | TRBJ2-7 | NA | TRBV5-1
CAWNRGRNEKLFF | TGTGCCTGGAACAGGGGGAGGAATGAAAAACTGTTTTTT | NA | TRBJ1-4 | TRBD1 | TRBV30
CASSQDRVGTQYF | TGCGCCAGCAGCCAGGACAGGGTTGGGACCCAGTACTTC | NA | TRBJ2-5 | TRBD1 | TRBV5-1
CASRSSGLAGYEQYF | TGTGCCAGCAGATCCTCGGGACTAGCGGGCTACGAGCAGTACTTC | NA | TRBJ2-7 | TRBD2 | TRBV6-5
CASSLGGVQNEKLFF | TGCGCCAGCAGCTTAGGGGGCGTTCAAAATGAAAAACTGTTTTTT | NA | TRBJ1-4 | TRBD1 | TRBV5-1
CASSPGTGKGNTIYF | TGTGCCAGCAGTCCCGGGACAGGAAAAGGAAACACCATATATTTT | few | TRBJ1-3 | TRBD1 | TRBV28
CAWSDRSSYGYTF | TGTGCCTGGAGTGACAGATCCTCCTATGGCTACACCTTC | NA | TRBJ1-2 | NA | TRBV30
CASSFRVLASGANVLTF | TGTGCCAGCAGCTTCAGGGTGCTCGCCTCTGGGGCCAACGTCCTGACTTTC | once | TRBJ2-6 | NA | TRBV5-6
CASSLELAGVETQYF | TGTGCCAGCAGCTTGGAGCTAGCGGGAGTGGAGACCCAGTACTTC | NA | TRBJ2-5 | TRBD2 | TRBV5-4
CSVGLNPGFGGGYTF | TGCAGCGTTGGCCTTAATCCAGGTTTTGGTGGTGGCTACACCTTC | NA | TRBJ1-2 | NA | TRBV29-1
CASSDPVIDEQFF | TGTGCCAGCAGTGATCCCGTGATAGATGAGCAGTTCTTC | NA | TRBJ2-1 | NA | TRBV2
CASSLSPGVSETQYF | TGCGCCAGCAGCTTGTCCCCCGGGGTCTCGGAGACCCAGTACTTC | NA | TRBJ2-5 | NA | TRBV5-1
CASRLAPEPQHF | TGTGCCAGCAGACTCGCCCCGGAGCCCCAGCATTTT | NA | TRBJ1-5 | NA | TRBV5-8
CASSLDRRETQYF | TGTGCCAGCAGCTTGGACAGAAGAGAGACCCAGTACTTC | NA | TRBJ2-5 | NA | TRBV5-4
CASSPRREGNNEQFF | TGCGCCAGCAGCCCGAGGCGGGAGGGAAACAATGAGCAGTTCTTC | NA | TRBJ2-1 | TRBD2 | TRBV5-1
CASSPGLALGEQFF | TGTGCCTCCTCCCCGGGACTAGCCCTCGGTGAGCAGTTCTTC | NA | TRBJ2-1 | TRBD2 | TRBV19
CASGLQGATYEQYF | TGTGCCAGCGGACTACAGGGGGCTACCTACGAGCAGTACTTC | NA | TRBJ2-7 | TRBD1 | TRBV2
CATSRDRAGNEKLFF | TGTGCCACCAGCAGAGATCGGGCGGGGAATGAAAAACTGTTTTTT | NA | TRBJ1-4 | NA | TRBV15
CASSRPGDMNTEAFF | TGTGCCAGCAGCCGCCCCGGGGACATGAACACTGAAGCTTTCTTT | NA | TRBJ1-1 | NA | TRBV6-5
CASSLQGAENEQYF | TGTGCCAGCAGCCTTCAGGGGGCTGAAAACGAGCAGTACTTC | NA | TRBJ2-7 | TRBD1 | TRBV4-2
CASTERGGPNNQPQHF | TGTGCCAGCACCGAACGCGGAGGACCTAACAATCAGCCCCAGCATTTT | NA | TRBJ1-5 | NA | TRBV28
CASSEGTEYYGYTF | TGCGCCAGCAGCGAAGGGACAGAGTACTATGGCTACACCTTC | few | TRBJ1-2 | TRBD1 | TRBV5-1
CASSLSGRASYNEQFF | TGTGCCAGTAGCCTTAGCGGGAGGGCCTCCTACAATGAGCAGTTCTTC | NA | TRBJ2-1 | TRBD2 | TRBV19
CASSSNSAGSGYTF | TGTGCCAGCTCATCGAATTCGGCGGGAAGTGGCTACACCTTC | NA | TRBJ1-2 | NA | TRBV18
CASSLGSGGELFF | TGTGCCAGCAGCTTAGGTTCCGGTGGGGAGCTGTTTTTT | NA | TRBJ2-2 | NA | TRBV7-3
CAISKGQETQPQHF | TGTGCCATCAGCAAGGGACAAGAGACCCAGCCCCAGCATTTT | NA | TRBJ1-5 | NA | TRBV10-3
CASSLTQGRLRF | TGCGCCAGCAGCTTGACGCAGGGGCGGCTGCGCTTC | NA | TRBJ2-7 | NA | TRBV5-1
CASGPLPGTGGTEAFF | TGCGCCAGCGGTCCACTACCCGGGACAGGGGGCACTGAAGCTTTCTTT | NA | TRBJ1-1 | TRBD1 | TRBV5-1
CASTFTTGAYGYTF | TGTGCCAGCACCTTTACGACAGGGGCGTATGGCTACACCTTC | NA | TRBJ1-2 | TRBD1 | TRBV2
CASSPTHSGFTDTQYF | TGTGCCAGCAGCCCGACTCATTCGGGGTTCACAGATACGCAGTATTTT | NA | TRBJ2-3 | NA | TRBV5-4
CASSYSREHYEQYF | TGTGCCAGCAGTTACTCTAGGGAGCACTACGAGCAGTACTTC | NA | TRBJ2-7 | NA | TRBV6-5
CASSLDRAEAFF | TGTGCCAGCAGCTTAGACAGGGCTGAAGCTTTCTTT | NA | TRBJ1-1 | NA | TRBV13
CASSLGTASGANVLTF | TGTGCCAGCAGTCTGGGGACAGCCTCTGGGGCCAACGTCCTGACTTTC | NA | TRBJ2-6 | TRBD1 | TRBV28
CASSPGRGLNIQYF | TGTGCCAGCAGCCCCGGGCGGGGACTAAACATTCAGTACTTC | NA | TRBJ2-4 | NA | TRBV7-3
CASSPPGVGLDDGYTF | TGTGCCAGCTCACCACCGGGCGTAGGACTTGATGATGGCTACACCTTC | NA | TRBJ1-2 | NA | TRBV18
CASTSGQGAYNEQFF | TGTGCCAGCACTTCTGGACAGGGGGCCTACAATGAGCAGTTCTTC | few | TRBJ2-1 | TRBD1 | TRBV2
CASSDQGPSGNTIYF | TGTGCCAGCAGTGACCAGGGCCCCTCTGGAAACACCATATATTTT | NA | TRBJ1-3 | NA | TRBV6-1
CASLRTGQNGYTF | TGTGCCAGCCTTCGGACAGGGCAAAATGGCTACACCTTC | NA | TRBJ1-2 | TRBD1 | TRBV25-1